The next 19 T cell receptor beta chains were all read from a single sample in a study of vaccination effects on CD4 cells after COVID-19. For these TCRs, the target antigens are not known. ViraFEST expansion of antigen-specific CD4+ T cells with viral peptide pools preceded sequencing. Once cultured for 10 days, the cells underwent separation to obtain CD4+ T cells. All participants had two doses of either the BNT162b2 or mRNA-1273 vaccine. TCRdb's table, derived via immunoSEQ multiplex PCR, lists solely in-frame clones and lacks some. The sample shows 20,000 to 30,000 clones, 60% to 80% of them seen only once. The specimen was CD4+ T cells from PBMCs cultured with SARS-CoV-2 spike peptides, collected after COVID-19 vaccination. These receptors originate from a human donor who received a COVID-19 vaccine.

The chain uses TRBV2 and TRBJ1-2; D gene unclear. The CDR3 has 13 amino acids. Trimming pared 4 bases from V and 2 bases from J, leaving 8 bases between. Germline V gives CDR1 SNHLY, CDR2 FYNNEI. Written as DNA, the CDR3 is TGTGCCAGCAGTGGTTCTGCAAACTATGGCTACACCTTC. Its translation is CASSGSANYGYTF.

The V gene is TRBV11-1, the J gene TRBJ2-5; the D call may be TRBD1 or TRBD2 (6 bases each). Germline V gene lookup returns CDR1 SGHAT and CDR2 FQDESV (reference sequence). V dropped 5 bases and J dropped 1 base, with 11 bases sitting between them. CDR3 size: 14 residues. The CDR3 sequence: CASSQRGVQETQYF. Here the CDR3 DNA reads TGTGCCAGCAGCCAAAGGGGGGTCCAAGAGACCCAGTACTTC.

The chain links TRBV7-2 to TRBJ2-3; no firm D call. V was trimmed by 2 bases and J by 5 bases, leaving 11 bases between them. The CDR3 runs to 14 residues. Germline V gene sequence: CDR1 SGHTA, CDR2 FQGNSA. CDR3 loop: CASSLMVGGDTQYF. In nucleotides, the CDR3 is TGTGCCAGCAGCTTAATGGTGGGCGGAGATACGCAGTATTTT.

The CDR3 bases are TGTGCCAGCAGTCCCCGAAGGTGGGGGGAGAAAGAGACCCAGTACTTC. Translation gives CASSPRRWGEKETQYF. The genes are TRBV27 and TRBJ2-5, with D perhaps matching TRBD2 (6 bases). This CDR3 contains 16 residues. V was cut by 5 bases and J by 3 bases, with 19 bases left in between. CDR1 and CDR2 from the germline V gene are MNHEY and SMNVEV (reference sequence).

The chain employs TRBV6-5 and TRBJ2-7; perhaps D is TRBD1 or TRBD2 (5 bases each). The CDR3 spans 15 residues. The ends were cut back, 0 bases at V and 6 bases at J, with 15 bases in the middle. The germline gives CDR1 MNHEY, CDR2 SVGAGI. The CDR3 DNA follows: TGTGCCAGCAGTTACTCGACTCAGGGACGGGGCGAGCAGTACTTC. Translated: CASSYSTQGRGEQYF.

The rearrangement uses TRBV10-3 and TRBJ2-3, with D unresolved. The V gene's germline CDR1 is ENHRY and CDR2 SYGVKD. Trimming pared 2 bases from V and 0 bases from J, leaving 15 bases between. CDR3 size: 17 residues. CDR3 protein: CAISETAPLDSTDTQYF. The CDR3 region has the DNA TGTGCCATCAGTGAGACGGCGCCGCTCGATAGCACAGATACGCAGTATTTT.

The rearrangement joins TRBV4-2 to TRBJ2-3; the D is unclear. Trimming cost V 0 bases and J 4 bases, with 11 bases left between them. The germline V gene has CDR1 LGHNA and CDR2 YNFKEQ. This CDR3 contains 15 residues. CDR3 amino acids: CASSQDQPIPDTQYF. Here the CDR3 DNA reads TGTGCCAGCAGCCAAGATCAACCAATACCAGATACGCAGTATTTT.

The V call is TRBV27, the J call TRBJ2-1, with 8 nucleotides matching TRBD1. Germline V gene sequence: CDR1 MNHEY, CDR2 SMNVEV (reference sequence). This CDR3 has 15 amino acids. The V segment lost 6 bases and the J segment 5 bases; nucleotides outside the gene matches: 9. In nucleotides, the CDR3 is TGTGCCAGCAGGGATGCCGGGACAGGAAACAATGAGCAGTTCTTC. This codes for CASRDAGTGNNEQFF.

The chain links TRBV7-9 to TRBJ1-3; D is possibly TRBD1 (5 bases). CDR1 SEHNR and CDR2 FQNEAQ come from the germline V gene (reference sequence). The CDR3 runs to 14 residues. Deletions cut 4 bases from V and 7 bases from J, with 14 bases between. The CDR3 reads CASSSRAGLNTIYF. The CDR3 bases are TGTGCCAGCAGCTCTAGAGCAGGGCTGAACACCATATATTTT.

Only a few counts were recorded for this clone. This sequence joins TRBV18 and TRBJ2-1, with TRBD1 matching 8 bases. J lost 4 bases, V lost 4 bases, and 6 bases had no gene match. Germline values: CDR1 KGHSH, CDR2 LQKENI. The CDR3 has 15 amino acids. CDR3 loop: CASSLGQGSYNEQFF. The CDR3 DNA reads as TGTGCCAGCTCACTCGGACAGGGATCGTACAATGAGCAGTTCTTC.

The chain recombines TRBV6-4 with TRBJ1-2; 8 bases align to TRBD1. V was clipped by 6 bases and J by 7 bases; unmatched bases: 13. Germline V CDR1 and CDR2: MRHNA, SNTAGT. The CDR3 is made up of 15 amino acids. CDR3 protein: CASSDGWTGRGGYTF. The CDR3 bases are TGTGCCAGCAGCGACGGGTGGACAGGGAGAGGTGGCTACACCTTC.

The J gene is TRBJ2-1, the V gene TRBV6-5; D not certain. V was pared by 5 bases and J by 2 bases, with 13 bases between. CDR1 is MNHEY, CDR2 SVGAGI, per germline. CDR3 length equals 15 residues. The DNA for the CDR3 is TGTGCCAGCAGTATTGATCCCTTAACCTACAATGAGCAGTTCTTC. Protein sequence: CASSIDPLTYNEQFF.

The V call is TRBV5-8, the J call TRBJ2-7; 8 bases line up with TRBD1. The V gene end was trimmed by 5 bases and the J gene end by 4 bases; junction bases not matched to a gene: 17. The germline CDR1 and CDR2 sequences are SGHTS and YDEGEE. The CDR3 consists of 17 residues. For the CDR3, the DNA is TGTGCCAGCAGTCTGGACCTTGGACAGGGATGGGCGTACGAGCAGTACTTC. It encodes CASSLDLGQGWAYEQYF.

The chain recombines TRBV6-1 with TRBJ1-5, with D uncertain. Germline lookup yields CDR1 MNHNS and CDR2 SASEGT. With 2 bases removed from V and 2 bases from J, the gap between germline ends came to 13 bases. This CDR3 is 16 amino acids long. CDR3 sequence (DNA): TGTGCCAGCAGTGAATCCATGGGCATCGGCAATCAGCCCCAGCATTTT. The encoded protein is CASSESMGIGNQPQHF.

The chain recombines TRBV11-2 with TRBJ2-4; D unresolved. Germline V lookup: CDR1 SGHAT, CDR2 FQNNGV. Trimming took off 0 bases at V and 8 bases at J, with 2 bases between the two ends. The CDR3 has 11 amino acids. In DNA form, the CDR3 reads TGTGCCAGCAGCTTAGAATACATTCAGTACTTC. The encoded protein is CASSLEYIQYF.

This chain joins TRBV11-2 and TRBJ1-2; D is unclear. Germline loops: CDR1 SGHAT, CDR2 FQNNGV. The CDR3 extends over 11 amino acids. Trimming took 6 bases from V and 8 from J, leaving 10 bases between them. The CDR3 DNA sequence: TGTGCCAGCAGGATGCGAGGGGGCTACACCTTC. Its translation is CASRMRGGYTF.

This sequence joins TRBV9 and TRBJ1-3; D is uncertain. The CDR3 loop spans 15 amino acids. Germline CDR1 and CDR2: SGDLS and YYNGEE. Trimming stripped 0 bases from V and 4 bases from J, with 11 bases between. The chain's CDR3 is CASSVASTGGNTIYF. In DNA form, the CDR3 reads TGTGCCAGCAGCGTAGCATCCACGGGGGGAAACACCATATATTTT.

The rearrangement links TRBV6-5 to TRBJ2-7; D could derive from TRBD1 or TRBD2 (5 bases each). CDR1 and CDR2 from the germline V gene are MNHEY and SVGAGI. The CDR3 consists of 15 residues. Trimming removed 0 bases from V and 6 bases from J, with 15 bases in between. The CDR3 loop reads CASSYSGLPRGEQYF. Here the CDR3 DNA reads TGTGCCAGCAGTTACTCGGGCCTCCCGAGGGGCGAGCAGTACTTC.

This rearrangement joins TRBV9 to TRBJ1-1; 7 bases align to TRBD1. The length of the CDR3 is 14 residues. Germline V gene data show CDR1 as SGDLS and CDR2 as YYNGEE. The V gene end was trimmed by 3 bases and the J gene end by 7 bases; junction bases not matched to a gene: 9. The CDR3 loop is CASSASIYRGEAFF. The CDR3 DNA is TGTGCCAGCAGCGCTTCCATTTACAGGGGTGAAGCTTTCTTT. The full variable domain, with the rest looked up from reference TRBV9 and TRBJ1-1, is DSGVTQTPKHLITATGQRVTLRCSPRSGDLSVYWYQQSLDQGLQFLIQYYNGEERAKGNILERFSAQQFPDLHSELNLSSLELGDSALYFCASSASIYRGEAFFGQGTRLTVV.